This note documents a single TCR beta chain sequence. The antigen remains unidentified. The V segment lost 3 bases and the J segment 7 bases; nucleotides outside the gene matches: 8. This CDR3 has 14 residues. The germline V gene encodes CDR1 MNHEY and CDR2 SVGAGI. Sorted-subset replicate PCRs used 200 ng of genomic DNA. This amount corresponded to 30,000 to 35,000 T cell genomes. Measured with immunoSEQ multiplex PCR; TCRdb has only the in-frame clones, and not every one. Of some 2.4 million clones in the sample, roughly 93% were seen once. This entry is derived from a study of shared clonotypes between healthy human individuals. Findings of the study overall: Sample collection involved blood only; tissue repertoires are likely different.

J is TRBJ2-7 and V is TRBV6-5; 8 bases agree with TRBD1. Sequenced material: naive CD4+ T cells from PBMCs. Subset reported: CD45RA+ positively selected. The source of this sequence is a young man in good health. Some clones in this sample may be carry-over from other donors' samples. The CDR3 sequence is CASSYNRGAGEQYF. CDR3 sequence (DNA): TGTGCCAGCAGTTATAACAGGGGGGCGGGTGAGCAGTACTTC.